This is a list of T cell receptor beta chains from one sample in a study of blood T cell repertoires in COVID-19. Measured with immunoSEQ multiplex PCR; TCRdb has only the in-frame clones, and not every one. The profile shows approximately 270,000 clones, 75% to 90% of them singletons. The sample taken for sequencing was peripheral blood. All receptors derive from a woman between 70 and 85 years old with acute or convalescent COVID-19. Each CDR3 is given with its conserved first and last residue. The D gene is left open where the match is weak. Clone size is shown for a subset of rows, as once, few, many or a class of expanded clone.

d_gene	v_gene	abundance	j_gene	CDR3aa	CDR3nt
TRBD2	TRBV15	.	TRBJ2-1	CATSREGGTTTYNEQFF	TGTGCCACCAGCAGAGAAGGAGGGACTACCACCTACAATGAGCAGTTCTTC
TRBD2	TRBV14	.	TRBJ2-7	CASSQTSERNEQYF	TGTGCCAGCAGCCAAACTAGCGAGAGGAACGAGCAGTACTTC
.	TRBV3-1/TRBV3-2	.	TRBJ1-2	CASSQDQEGHSGFYGYTF	TGTGCCAGCAGCCAAGATCAAGAGGGACATTCGGGGTTCTATGGCTACACCTTC
.	TRBV30	.	TRBJ1-3	CAWSARGYRNTIYF	TGTGCCTGGAGTGCCCGGGGGTACCGAAACACCATATATTTT
TRBD2	TRBV3-1/TRBV3-2	many	TRBJ2-1	CASSQGEAGPVREQFF	TGTGCCAGCAGCCAAGGGGAAGCGGGACCAGTAAGGGAGCAGTTCTTC
.	TRBV7-2	.	TRBJ2-5	CASSLSGSVETQYF	TGTGCCAGCAGCTTATCGGGGTCGGTGGAGACCCAGTACTTC
TRBD1	TRBV28	.	TRBJ1-1	CASTVQGETDEAFF	TGTGCCAGCACCGTACAGGGGGAGACTGACGAAGCTTTCTTT
TRBD1	TRBV13	.	TRBJ1-1	CASSLLDRVGAFF	TGTGCCAGCAGCTTATTGGACAGGGTGGGAGCTTTCTTT
.	TRBV5-5	.	TRBJ1-1	CASSLETDIANTEAFF	TGTGCCAGCAGCTTGGAAACCGATATAGCCAACACTGAAGCTTTCTTT
.	TRBV6-5	.	TRBJ1-2	CASSYSRNYGYTF	TGTGCCAGCAGTTATTCCAGAAATTATGGCTACACCTTC
TRBD1	TRBV29-1	.	TRBJ1-1	CSVDRTGGLNTEAFF	TGCAGCGTTGACCGGACAGGGGGGTTGAACACTGAAGCTTTCTTT
.	TRBV11-3	.	TRBJ1-1	CASSLGPRQFKSNTEAFF	TGTGCCAGCAGCTTAGGGCCTCGACAGTTCAAGTCGAACACTGAAGCTTTCTTT
TRBD1	TRBV5-1	.	TRBJ1-2	CASSLYQQGLGYTF	TGCGCCAGCAGCTTGTATCAACAGGGGTTAGGCTACACCTTC
.	TRBV5-1	.	TRBJ2-2	CASRGGAGFTGELFF	TGCGCCAGCAGAGGAGGTGCAGGATTCACCGGGGAGCTGTTTTTT
TRBD1	TRBV5-6	.	TRBJ1-5	CASSLGGGRNQPQHF	TGTGCCAGCAGCTTGGGAGGGGGCCGCAATCAGCCCCAGCATTTT
.	TRBV15	.	TRBJ2-7	CATSREGEGLGTYEQYF	TGTGCCACCAGCAGAGAGGGCGAAGGACTGGGGACCTACGAGCAGTACTTC
.	TRBV10-2	.	TRBJ2-3	CASSDSGQTDTQYF	TGCGCCAGCAGCGACTCTGGACAGACAGATACGCAGTATTTT
.	TRBV4-1	.	TRBJ1-4	CASRQTADEKLFF	TGCGCCAGCAGACAGACGGCCGATGAAAAACTGTTTTTT
.	TRBV3-1/TRBV3-2	.	TRBJ1-4	CASSQAGATNEKLFF	TGTGCCAGCAGCCAAGCAGGGGCAACTAATGAAAAACTGTTTTTT
.	TRBV2	.	TRBJ1-1	CASSDVRGGAEAFF	TGTGCCAGCAGTGATGTTCGGGGTGGCGCTGAAGCTTTCTTT
TRBD2	TRBV11-2	.	TRBJ2-5	CASSSARGGMTQYF	TGTGCCAGCAGCTCGGCGCGGGGGGGGATGACCCAGTACTTC
.	TRBV2	.	TRBJ1-6	CASSPQREDSPLHF	TGTGCCAGCAGTCCGCAGCGAGAAGATTCACCCCTCCACTTT
.	TRBV6-5	.	TRBJ1-4	CASSMTITNEKLFF	TGTGCCAGCAGTATGACAATAACTAATGAAAAACTGTTTTTT
.	TRBV18	.	TRBJ1-6	CASSPTAGENSPLHF	TGTGCCAGCTCACCGACCGCTGGAGAAAATTCACCCCTCCACTTT
.	TRBV2	.	TRBJ2-7	CASSESYTEQYF	TGTGCCAGCAGTGAGTCTTACACCGAGCAGTACTTC
TRBD1	TRBV6-1	.	TRBJ1-5	CASSDGRGLHQPQHF	TGTGCCAGCAGTGATGGCAGGGGGCTCCATCAGCCCCAGCATTTT
.	TRBV5-1	.	TRBJ2-2	CASSRDVAMNTGELFF	TGCGCCAGCAGCCGAGACGTAGCGATGAACACCGGGGAGCTGTTTTTT
.	TRBV10-3	.	TRBJ1-1	CATSTEKNTEAFF	TGTGCCACTTCGACAGAGAAGAACACTGAAGCTTTCTTT
.	TRBV4-1	few	TRBJ1-2	CASSQVPGMGGYTF	TGCGCCAGCAGCCAAGTCCCGGGAATGGGTGGCTACACCTTC
.	TRBV6-5	.	TRBJ1-3	CASSYAGSSGNTIYF	TGTGCCAGCAGTTACGCGGGGAGCTCTGGAAACACCATATATTTT
.	TRBV20-1	few	TRBJ2-7	CSARLLYEQYF	TGCAGTGCGCGGCTACTGTACGAGCAGTACTTC
TRBD2	TRBV7-2	.	TRBJ2-3	CASSLEYASGGRADTQYF	TGTGCCAGCAGCTTAGAGTATGCTAGCGGGGGCCGGGCAGATACGCAGTATTTT
TRBD1	TRBV18	.	TRBJ1-2	CASSPGTGDYGYTF	TGTGCCAGCTCACCAGGGACAGGGGACTATGGCTACACCTTC
.	TRBV6-5	few	TRBJ2-5	CASSTGFEETQYF	TGTGCCAGCAGTACTGGTTTCGAAGAGACCCAGTACTTC
.	TRBV6-5	.	TRBJ2-2	CASRLGGTNTGELFF	TGTGCCAGCAGACTCGGGGGAACGAACACCGGGGAGCTGTTTTTT
.	TRBV6-5	.	TRBJ1-2	CASSYSPPSSNYGYTF	TGTGCCAGCAGTTACTCGCCCCCGAGCTCCAACTATGGCTACACCTTC
.	TRBV6-1	.	TRBJ1-6	CASSEFGGIYNSPLHF	TGTGCCAGCAGTGAATTTGGGGGGATCTATAATTCACCCCTCCACTTT
.	TRBV6-5	once	TRBJ2-3	CASSYVRGANTQYF	TGTGCCAGCAGTTACGTTCGGGGGGCCAATACGCAGTATTTT
TRBD1	TRBV29-1	once	TRBJ2-5	CSVDPGQGQTQYF	TGCAGCGTCGACCCGGGACAGGGCCAGACCCAGTACTTC
.	TRBV3-1/TRBV3-2	.	TRBJ2-4	CASSQQWNIQYF	TGTGCCAGCAGCCAACAGTGGAACATTCAGTACTTC
TRBD2	TRBV3-1/TRBV3-2	.	TRBJ2-7	CASSPSTSGYEQYF	TGTGCCAGCAGCCCATCGACTAGCGGTTACGAGCAGTACTTC
TRBD2	TRBV3-1/TRBV3-2	once	TRBJ2-6	CASSSGGAAGANVLTF	TGTGCCAGCAGCTCCGGGGGGGCCGCAGGGGCCAACGTCCTGACTTTC
.	TRBV7-9	.	TRBJ2-6	CASSLGQSGANVLTF	TGTGCCAGCAGCTTGGGGCAGTCAGGGGCCAACGTCCTGACTTTC
TRBD1	TRBV29-1	.	TRBJ1-2	CSVEEPTGPYGYTF	TGCAGCGTTGAAGAGCCGACAGGGCCCTATGGCTACACCTTC
.	TRBV5-4	.	TRBJ2-5	CASSLDRPETQYF	TGTGCCAGCAGCTTGGACAGACCAGAGACCCAGTACTTC
TRBD1	TRBV4-1	.	TRBJ1-3	CASSQNDRARNTIYF	TGCGCCAGCAGCCAAAACGACAGGGCTAGAAACACCATATATTTT
.	TRBV9	.	TRBJ2-1	CASSVFPSSYNEQFF	TGTGCCAGCAGCGTCTTTCCTAGCTCCTACAATGAGCAGTTCTTC
.	TRBV5-1	.	TRBJ1-6	CAILPTFNRDYSPLHF	TGCGCCATCCTCCCAACCTTTAACAGGGATTATTCACCCCTCCACTTT